This TCR beta chain was sequenced in a study of T cell responses to AZD1222 COVID-19 vaccine. Study results and caveats: White British ancestry dominated among donors, who included more females, and clonal diversity was possibly underestimated. Breadth and depth of Spike-specific TCRs rose after two AZD1222 doses.

As concerns this clone: Its antigen remains unknown.

TCRdb's table, derived via immunoSEQ multiplex PCR, lists solely in-frame clones and lacks some. The sample has 150,000 or so clones, roughly nine tenths seen once. The receptor's source is an adult who received the AZD1222 COVID-19 vaccine. This sample comprised peripheral blood, obtained 28 days after the second AZD1222 dose.

The CDR3 DNA sequence: TGTGCCAGCAGCGTTACGGGACAGATGAACACTGAAGCTTTCTTT. Translation gives CASSVTGQMNTEAFF. The V call is TRBV9, the J call TRBJ1-1; 7 bases are shared with TRBD1. V lost 2 bases and J lost 0; bases outside the gene matches: 4. From germline, CDR1 is SGDLS and CDR2 YYNGEE. CDR3 size: 15 residues.